The following is a T cell receptor (beta chain) sequence with its context. This sample was taken from a study of blood T cells in healthy people across ages. PCR was performed a second time for about 6 to 12 cycles using a sample-barcoded 5' primer and a J-beta primer mix. Every molecule of cDNA carried a tag from a template-switch adaptor with 12 random nucleotides. TCRdb re-derived calls from the 5' RACE reads in MiXCR, one entry per CDR3 protein. The table includes about 900,000 distinct CDR3 sequences, less than 80% detected once. The CDR3 is 13 residues long. Germline V gives CDR1 SEHNR, CDR2 FQNEAQ (reference sequence).

The specimen was blood. The V call is TRBV7-9, the J call TRBJ2-7, with D perhaps TRBD2 (5 bases). TRBJ2-5 explains the end of the DNA better; the J call may be wrong. The TCR comes from a man between 25 and 39 years old in good health. The CDR3 sequence: CASTLEVRGTQYF. DNA of the CDR3: TGTGCCAGCACCCTCGAGGTCCGGGGGACCCAGTACTTC.